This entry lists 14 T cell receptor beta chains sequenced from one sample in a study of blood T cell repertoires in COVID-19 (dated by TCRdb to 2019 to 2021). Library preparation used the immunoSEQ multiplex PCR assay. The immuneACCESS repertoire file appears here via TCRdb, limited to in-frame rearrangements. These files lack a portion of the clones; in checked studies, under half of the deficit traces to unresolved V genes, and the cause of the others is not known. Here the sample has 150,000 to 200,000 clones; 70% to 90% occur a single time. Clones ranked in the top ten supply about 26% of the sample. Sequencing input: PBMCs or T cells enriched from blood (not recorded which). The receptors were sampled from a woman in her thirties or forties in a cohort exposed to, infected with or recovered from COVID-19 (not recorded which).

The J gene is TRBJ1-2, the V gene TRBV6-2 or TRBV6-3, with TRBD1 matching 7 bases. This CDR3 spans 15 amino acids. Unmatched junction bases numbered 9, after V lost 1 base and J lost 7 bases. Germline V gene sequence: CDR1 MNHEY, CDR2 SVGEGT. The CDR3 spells CASSYLEGAGAGYTF. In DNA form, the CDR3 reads TGTGCCAGCAGTTACTTGGAGGGGGCAGGAGCTGGCTACACCTTC.

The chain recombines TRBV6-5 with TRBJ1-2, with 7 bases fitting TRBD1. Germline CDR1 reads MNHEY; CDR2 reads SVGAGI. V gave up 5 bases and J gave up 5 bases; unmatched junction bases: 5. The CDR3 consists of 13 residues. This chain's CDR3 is CASSLGTAYGYTF. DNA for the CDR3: TGTGCCAGCAGTCTCGGGACAGCATATGGCTACACCTTC.

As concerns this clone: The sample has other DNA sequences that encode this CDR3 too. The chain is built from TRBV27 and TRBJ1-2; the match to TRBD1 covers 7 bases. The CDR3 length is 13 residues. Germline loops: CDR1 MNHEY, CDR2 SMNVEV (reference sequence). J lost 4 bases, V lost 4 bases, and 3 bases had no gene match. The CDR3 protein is CASSSTGFYGYTF. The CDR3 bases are TGTGCCAGCAGTTCGACAGGGTTCTATGGCTACACCTTC.

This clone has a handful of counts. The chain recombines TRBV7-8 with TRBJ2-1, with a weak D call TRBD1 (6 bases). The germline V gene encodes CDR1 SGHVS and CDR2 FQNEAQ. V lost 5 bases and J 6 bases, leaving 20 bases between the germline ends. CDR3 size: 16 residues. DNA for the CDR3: TGTGCCAGCAGCGGGGACGGGACAATAGTCTCCAATGAGCAGTTCTTC. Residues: CASSGDGTIVSNEQFF.

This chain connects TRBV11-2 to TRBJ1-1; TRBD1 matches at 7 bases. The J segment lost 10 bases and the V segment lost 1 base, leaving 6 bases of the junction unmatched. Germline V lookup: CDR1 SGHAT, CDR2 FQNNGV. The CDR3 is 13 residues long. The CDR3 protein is CASSLGRGPGAFF. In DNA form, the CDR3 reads TGTGCCAGCAGCTTAGGGAGGGGGCCTGGAGCTTTCTTT.

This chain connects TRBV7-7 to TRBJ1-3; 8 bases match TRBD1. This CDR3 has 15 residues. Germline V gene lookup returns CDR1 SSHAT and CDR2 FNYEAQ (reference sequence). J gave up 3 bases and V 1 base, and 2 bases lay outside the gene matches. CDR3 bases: TGTGCCAGCAGCTTAGGCAGGGGGCTTGGAAACACCATATATTTT. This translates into CASSLGRGLGNTIYF. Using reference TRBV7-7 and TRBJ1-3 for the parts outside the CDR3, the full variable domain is GAGVSQSPRYKVTKRGQDVTLRCDPISSHATLYWYQQALGQGPEFLTYFNYEAQPDKSGLPSDRFSAERPEGSISTLTIQRTEQRDSAMYRCASSLGRGLGNTIYFGEGSWLTVV.

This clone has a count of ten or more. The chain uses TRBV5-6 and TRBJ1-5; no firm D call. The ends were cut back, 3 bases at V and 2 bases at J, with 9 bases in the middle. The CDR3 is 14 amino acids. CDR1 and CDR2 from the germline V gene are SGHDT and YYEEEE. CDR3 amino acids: CASSSPRGNQPQHF. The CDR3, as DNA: TGTGCCAGCAGCTCCCCCCGGGGCAATCAGCCCCAGCATTTT.

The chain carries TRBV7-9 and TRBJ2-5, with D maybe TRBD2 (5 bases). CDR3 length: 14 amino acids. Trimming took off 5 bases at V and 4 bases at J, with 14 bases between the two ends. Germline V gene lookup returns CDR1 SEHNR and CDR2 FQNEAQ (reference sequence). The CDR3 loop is CASSPGRRSETQYF. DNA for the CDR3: TGTGCCAGCAGCCCCGGTCGGAGGTCAGAGACCCAGTACTTC.

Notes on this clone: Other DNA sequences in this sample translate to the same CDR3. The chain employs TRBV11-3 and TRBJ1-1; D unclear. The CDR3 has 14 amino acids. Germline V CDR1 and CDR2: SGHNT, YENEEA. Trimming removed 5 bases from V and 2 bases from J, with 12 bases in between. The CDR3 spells CASSPRTGNTEAFF. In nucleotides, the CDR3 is TGTGCCAGCAGCCCGCGGACGGGAAACACTGAAGCTTTCTTT.

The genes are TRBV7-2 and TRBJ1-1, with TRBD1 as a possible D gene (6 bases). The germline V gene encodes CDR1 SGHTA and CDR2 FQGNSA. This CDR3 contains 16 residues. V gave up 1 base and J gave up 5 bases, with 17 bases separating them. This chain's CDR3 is CASSLDGLQGRTEAFF. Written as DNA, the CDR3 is TGTGCCAGCAGCTTAGACGGGTTACAGGGACGAACTGAAGCTTTCTTT.

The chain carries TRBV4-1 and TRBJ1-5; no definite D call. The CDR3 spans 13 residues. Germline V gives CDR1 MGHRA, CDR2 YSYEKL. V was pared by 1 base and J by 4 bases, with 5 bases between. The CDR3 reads CASSQAGNQPQHF. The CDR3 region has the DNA TGCGCCAGCAGCCAAGCGGGAAATCAGCCCCAGCATTTT.

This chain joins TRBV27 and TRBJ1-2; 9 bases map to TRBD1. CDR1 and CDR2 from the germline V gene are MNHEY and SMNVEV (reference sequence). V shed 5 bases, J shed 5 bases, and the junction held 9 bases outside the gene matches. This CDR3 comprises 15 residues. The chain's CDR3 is CASSDSGTGYYGYTF. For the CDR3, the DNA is TGTGCCAGCAGTGACTCCGGGACAGGGTATTATGGCTACACCTTC.

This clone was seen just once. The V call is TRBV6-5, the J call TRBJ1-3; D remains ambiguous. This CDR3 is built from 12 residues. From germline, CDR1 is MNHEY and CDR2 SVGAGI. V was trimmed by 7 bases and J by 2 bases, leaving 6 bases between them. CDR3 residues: CASTLPGNTIYF. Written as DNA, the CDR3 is TGTGCCAGCACCCTACCTGGAAACACCATATATTTT.

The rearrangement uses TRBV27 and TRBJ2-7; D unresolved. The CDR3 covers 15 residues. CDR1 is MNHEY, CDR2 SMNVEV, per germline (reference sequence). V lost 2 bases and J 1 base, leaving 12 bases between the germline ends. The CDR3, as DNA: TGTGCCAGCAGTTTAAACCCCTACGGGTCCTACGAGCAGTACTTC. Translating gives CASSLNPYGSYEQYF.